This T cell receptor (beta chain) was recovered during a study of blood T cell repertoires in COVID-19. Profiling relied on immunoSEQ multiplex PCR, and the TCRdb table lists in-frame clones only, not all of them. Among 150,000 to 200,000 clones listed, about nine tenths were seen once. Per the germline V gene, CDR1 is MNHNS and CDR2 is SASEGT. The CDR3 is 15 residues long. Deletions cut 1 base from V and 6 bases from J, with 10 bases between. The clonotype was recovered from a man aged 55 to 70 with active or convalescent COVID-19. This rearrangement joins TRBV6-1 to TRBJ1-6; no clear D gene. Sequencing was done on a sample of peripheral blood. Here the CDR3 DNA reads TGTGCCAGCAGTGAAGTCACATTTTCTAATTCACCCCTCCACTTT. Amino acids: CASSEVTFSNSPLHF.